A single sample gave rise to the 8 T cell receptor beta chains below, sequenced in a study of Ad26.COV2.S vaccination and SARS-CoV-2 variants. Assay used: immunoSEQ multiplex PCR; TCRdb lists only in-frame clones, some missing. The table shows a few hundred thousand clones, with around four fifths occurring only once. As for treatment: some 20 received Ad26.COV2.S at low or high dose, single or two shots; roughly five received placebo; per-sample allocation not given. Repertoires come from day 63 after the first vaccine or placebo injection. Source: peripheral blood, taken in a trial of Ad26.COV2.S vaccine versus placebo. These receptors originate from a person aged 18-65 years who received the Ad26.COV2.S COVID-19 vaccine or a placebo.

The chain recombines TRBV19 with TRBJ2-5; 11 bases agree with TRBD2. Trimming at V came to 3 bases and at J to 7 bases, leaving 7 bases not matched to a gene. The CDR3 contains 15 residues. Germline V gene data show CDR1 as LNHDA and CDR2 as SQIVND (reference sequence). The CDR3: CASSIVAGGPGTQYF. CDR3 DNA sequence: TGTGCCAGTAGTATCGTAGCGGGGGGGCCCGGGACCCAGTACTTC.

The rearrangement uses TRBV5-6 and TRBJ1-5; maybe TRBD1 (5 bases). The CDR3 contains 15 residues. The V end lost 4 bases, the J end lost 5 bases, and 16 bases lay between the germline ends. CDR1 SGHDT and CDR2 YYEEEE come from the germline V gene. The DNA for the CDR3 is TGTGCCAGCAGCCTCGGGGCAGGGAACTATCAGCCCCAGCATTTT. Residues: CASSLGAGNYQPQHF.

The genes are TRBV19 and TRBJ2-1; TRBD1 agrees at 8 bases. CDR1 is LNHDA and CDR2 is SQIVND in the germline V gene (reference sequence). Trimming at V came to 8 bases and at J to 3 bases, leaving 6 bases not matched to a gene. This CDR3 has 14 amino acids. In DNA, the CDR3 is TGTGCCAGTGAAAGACAGGGGCTCTACAATGAGCAGTTCTTC. Translating it yields CASERQGLYNEQFF.

Written as DNA, the CDR3 is TGTGCCAGCAGTCCCCAGACAGGGGGTGACCACGAGCAGTACTTC. Translating it yields CASSPQTGGDHEQYF. The genes are TRBV28 and TRBJ2-7, with 9 positions matching TRBD1. The V gene end was trimmed by 5 bases and the J gene end by 5 bases; junction bases not matched to a gene: 10. The CDR3 runs to 15 residues. The germline V gene has CDR1 MDHEN and CDR2 SYDVKM.

The chain uses TRBV18 and TRBJ2-1; no reliable D call. In germline, CDR1 is KGHSH, CDR2 LQKENI. The CDR3 loop spans 13 amino acids. The V gene lost 2 bases and the J gene lost 6 bases, with 8 bases spanning the gap. In nucleotides, the CDR3 is TGTGCCAGCTCACCAATAGGGATCAATGAGCAGTTCTTC. It translates to CASSPIGINEQFF.

The genes are TRBV7-8 and TRBJ1-3; D not certain. V was cut by 6 bases and J by 0 bases, with 12 bases left in between. The CDR3 runs 15 residues. Germline V gene lookup returns CDR1 SGHVS and CDR2 FQNEAQ. CDR3 nucleotides: TGTGCCAGCAGATTTGAGGGATTCTCTGGAAACACCATATATTTT. It specifies CASRFEGFSGNTIYF.

This clone was counted only a few times. The V and J genes are TRBV6-5 and TRBJ2-7; D may be TRBD1 (5 bases). With 6 bases removed from V and 5 bases from J, the gap between germline ends came to 20 bases. CDR3 length equals 15 residues. CDR1 MNHEY and CDR2 SVGAGI come from the germline V gene. DNA of the CDR3: TGTGCCAGCAGGGCGACAGCCCGCTCAGGCGACGAGCAGTACTTC. Translated: CASRATARSGDEQYF.

The chain is built from TRBV9 and TRBJ2-2; TRBD2 matches at 7 bases. Trimming cost V 4 bases and J 5 bases; bases outside gene matches: 5. The CDR3 extends over 14 amino acids. The V gene's germline CDR1 is SGDLS and CDR2 YYNGEE. The CDR3 sequence: CASSPGGPTGELFF. CDR3 sequence (DNA): TGTGCCAGCAGCCCGGGAGGACCAACCGGGGAGCTGTTTTTT.